One T cell receptor beta chain is described in this entry. Its binding antigen is unknown. No clone much larger than this one lies a single base away; base qualities are absent. The CDR3, from cysteine to phenylalanine, totals 14 residues. The entry retains the CDR3 DNA only, 42 bases that are in frame from base 1. A distance of 11 bases separates the germline ends of V and J, which lose 5 bases and 4 bases respectively. CDR1 and CDR2, looked up from the germline V gene, are SGHAT and FQNNGV. Receptor amplification or capture employed PCR. At the Johns Hopkins FTIC core, DNA from the cultured CD4+ T cells underwent TCR sequencing with the Oncomine TCR Beta short-read assay. The QIAamp micro DNA kit was used to extract genomic DNA from the cultured CD4+ T cells. Oncomine TCR Beta libraries made from cultured CD4+ T cells were pooled using unique dual indexes and sequenced on an Illumina iSeq 100. The authors processed their data as follows. Non-productive sequences were removed, and CDR3s not starting with C, not ending with F or W, or shorter than 7 amino acids were discarded. The MANAFEST web application was used to identify antigen-specific clonotypes by comparing peptide-stimulated wells against reference wells and other culture wells. For a clone to be called positive, the clone needed an FDR below 0.05, an odds ratio above 5, and a productive frequency above 0.1% in at least two of three replicate wells. Clonotypes that were significantly expanded in both SARS-CoV-2 spike wells and at least one common cold coronavirus spike condition were defined as cross-reactive. Similarity between CDR3 sequences was evaluated in R version 3.6.1 using Levenshtein distances (stringdist) and unrooted phylogenetic trees (ape). Using fastp trimming at Q25 and MiXCR clonotype assembly, TCRdb reanalyzed the public sequencing data and kept in-frame beta chains. Under each unique CDR3 protein, matching rows form one entry showing the most common genes and DNA. TCRdb, not the authors, supplied the V and J calls. The sample table contains around 26,000 distinct CDR3 sequences; only one count was recorded for about three fifths of them. Of the sample, 4.5% to 6% is held by the ten largest clones.

This entry is derived from a study of vaccination and CD4 T cells after COVID-19 (dated by TCRdb to 2021 to 2024). Background for the entire study: Convalescent patients had a positive SARS-CoV-2 result on nasal swab PCR, and of these patients, nine had mild disease and one had severe disease. As controls, cultures received a CEFX viral epitope pool (the positive control), an HIV-1 Nef peptide pool (the negative control), or no peptide at all. Post-vaccine blood samples were taken a median of roughly 75 days after the second vaccine dose, with a range of roughly 14 to 250 days. Overlapping spike peptide pools from SARS-CoV-2 and from the common cold coronaviruses HCoV-NL63, HCoV-OC43 and HCoV-229E were used as culture stimuli. In 10 COVID-19 convalescent patients and a handful of infection-naive healthy vaccine recipients, researchers compared the spike-specific CD4+ TCR repertoire from before mRNA vaccination with the repertoire from after. Participants received two doses of either the Pfizer-BioNTech BNT162b2 vaccine (n=8) or the Moderna mRNA-1273 vaccine (n=2). In the convalescent cohort there were six males and four females, among whom were two Hispanic individuals, seven Caucasians, two Asians and one multiracial person. Post-COVID blood samples were collected from convalescent patients a median of approximately 93 days after diagnosis, with a range of roughly 35 to 170 days.

The treatment or condition label of this sample denotes: 10-day PBMC culture with coronavirus spike peptide pools or control peptides (ViraFEST assay). To expand antigen-specific T cells with peptide pools and then pick out the expanded clonotypes through TCR sequencing, the study relied on the ViraFEST assay. The convalescent patients' positive SARS-CoV-2 PCR tests fell between March and December 2020, which was before the Alpha, Beta and Delta variants emerged in the United States. Under 2.5 million PBMCs per well were cultured in IMDM with approximately 5.2% human AB serum and 8 to 10 IU/ml IL-2, plus 10 ug/ml peptide pools. On days 3 and 7, half of the culture medium was replaced with fresh IL-2-containing medium. Once the cells had been in culture for around ten days, the EasySep CD4+ T cell isolation kit was used to isolate CD4+ T cells by negative selection. PBMCs were separated from whole blood using Ficoll-Paque Plus gradient centrifugation and then either used fresh or cryopreserved at -140C. Culture conditions were generally each tested in triplicate wells.

Here is what the overall study found, with its caveats: Of the vaccine-specific clones in convalescent patients, 304 of 307, or nearly all, reacted only to SARS-CoV-2 spike and did not cross-react with common cold coronaviruses. Among the post-vaccine SARS-CoV-2-reactive clones in convalescent patients, a median about 87% showed up only after vaccination, which suggests vaccine-specific priming. The median count of SARS-CoV-2-reactive clonotypes went up from approximately 20 after infection to 30 to 40 after vaccination, although the change was not significant. The number of convalescent patients in the study was relatively small, and the study did not examine early timepoints following natural infection.

The sequenced sample consisted of CD4+ T cells from blood, cultured in vitro. The sequence was collected from a human donor who had recovered from COVID-19. This chain is built from TRBV11-2 and TRBJ2-2, with no D gene named confidently. The sequenced DNA: TGTGCCAGCAGCCCTATTGTCGGCACCGGGGAGCTGTTTTTT. It translates as CASSPIVGTGELFF.